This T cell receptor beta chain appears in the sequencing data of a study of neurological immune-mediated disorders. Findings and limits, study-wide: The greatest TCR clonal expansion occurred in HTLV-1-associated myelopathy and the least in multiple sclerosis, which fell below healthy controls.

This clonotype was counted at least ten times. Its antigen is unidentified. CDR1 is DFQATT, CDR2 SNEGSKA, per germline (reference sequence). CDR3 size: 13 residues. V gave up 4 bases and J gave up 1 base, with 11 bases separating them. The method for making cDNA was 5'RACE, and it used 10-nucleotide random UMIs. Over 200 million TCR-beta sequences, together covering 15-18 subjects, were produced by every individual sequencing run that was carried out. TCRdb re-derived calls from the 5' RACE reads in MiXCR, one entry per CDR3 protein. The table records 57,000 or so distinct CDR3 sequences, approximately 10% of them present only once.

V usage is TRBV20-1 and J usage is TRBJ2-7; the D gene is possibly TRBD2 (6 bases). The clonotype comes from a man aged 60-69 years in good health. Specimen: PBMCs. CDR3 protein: CSAKPGLSYEQYF. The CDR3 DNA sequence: TGCAGTGCTAAACCGGGACTTTCCTACGAGCAGTACTTC.